The T cell receptor (beta chain) described here comes from a study of neurological immune-mediated disorders. TCRdb passed the 5' RACE reads through MiXCR, listing each CDR3 protein once. Among 49,000 or so distinct CDR3 sequences, 3.5% to 5% were seen once, and the ten largest hold roughly 6%. At least ten counts were recorded for this clonotype. Trimming stripped 5 bases from V and 4 bases from J, with 9 bases between. This CDR3 is built from 12 residues. Germline CDR1 and CDR2: SGHTA and FQGNSA. The unsorted libraries were generated from a total of 2 million PBMCs, which had been stored in RNAlater at -80 C.

V usage is TRBV7-2 and J usage is TRBJ2-7; D is unresolved. Source material: PBMCs. The receptor's source is an older woman with multiple sclerosis. CDR3 nucleotide sequence: TGTGCCAGCAGCCCTCTGACTTACGAGCAGTACGTC. Residues: CASSPLTYEQYV.